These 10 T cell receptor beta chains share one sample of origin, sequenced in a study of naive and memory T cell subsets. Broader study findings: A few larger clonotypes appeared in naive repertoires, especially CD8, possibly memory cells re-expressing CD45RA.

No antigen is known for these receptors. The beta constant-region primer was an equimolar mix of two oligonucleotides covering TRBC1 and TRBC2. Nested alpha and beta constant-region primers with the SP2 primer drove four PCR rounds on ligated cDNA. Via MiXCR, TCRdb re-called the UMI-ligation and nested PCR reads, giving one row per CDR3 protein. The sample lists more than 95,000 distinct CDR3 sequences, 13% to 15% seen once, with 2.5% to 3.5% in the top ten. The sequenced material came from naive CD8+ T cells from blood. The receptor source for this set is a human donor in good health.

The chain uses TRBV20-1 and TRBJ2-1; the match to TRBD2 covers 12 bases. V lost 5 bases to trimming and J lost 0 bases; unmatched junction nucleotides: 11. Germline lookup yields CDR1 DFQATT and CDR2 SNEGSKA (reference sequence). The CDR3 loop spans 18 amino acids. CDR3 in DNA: TGCAGTGCTGGATGGACTAGCGGGACTCCTAGCTCCTACAATGAGCAGTTCTTC. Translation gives CSAGWTSGTPSSYNEQFF.

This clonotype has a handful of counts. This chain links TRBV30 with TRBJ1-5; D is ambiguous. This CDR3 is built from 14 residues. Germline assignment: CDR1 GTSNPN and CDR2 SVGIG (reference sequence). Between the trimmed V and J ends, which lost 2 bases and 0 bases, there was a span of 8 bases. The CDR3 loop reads CAWSTDYSNQPQHF. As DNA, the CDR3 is TGTGCCTGGAGTACGGACTATAGCAATCAGCCCCAGCATTTT.

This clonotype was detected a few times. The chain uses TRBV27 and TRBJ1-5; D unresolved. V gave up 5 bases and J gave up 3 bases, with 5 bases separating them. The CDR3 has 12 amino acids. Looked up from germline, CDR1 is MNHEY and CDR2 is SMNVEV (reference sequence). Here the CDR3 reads CASSHANQPQHF. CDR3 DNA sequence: TGTGCCAGCAGTCATGCCAATCAGCCCCAGCATTTT.

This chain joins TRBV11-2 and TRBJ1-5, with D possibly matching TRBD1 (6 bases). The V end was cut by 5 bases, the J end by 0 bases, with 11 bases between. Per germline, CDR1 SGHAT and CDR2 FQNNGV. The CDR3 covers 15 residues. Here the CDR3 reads CASSPDRYSNQPQHF. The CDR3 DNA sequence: TGTGCCAGCAGCCCGGACAGATATAGCAATCAGCCCCAGCATTTT.

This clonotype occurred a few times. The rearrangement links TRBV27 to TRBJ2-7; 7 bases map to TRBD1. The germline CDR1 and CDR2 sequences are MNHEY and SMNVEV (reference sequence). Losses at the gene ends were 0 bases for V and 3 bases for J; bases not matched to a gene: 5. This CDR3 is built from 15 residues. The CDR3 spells CASSLSGDSVYEQYF. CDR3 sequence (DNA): TGTGCCAGCAGTTTATCGGGGGACAGCGTCTACGAGCAGTACTTC.

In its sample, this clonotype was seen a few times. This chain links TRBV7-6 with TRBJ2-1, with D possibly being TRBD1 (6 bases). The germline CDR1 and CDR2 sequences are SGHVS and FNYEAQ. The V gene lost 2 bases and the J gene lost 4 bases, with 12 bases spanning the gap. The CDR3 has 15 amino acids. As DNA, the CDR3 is TGTGCCAGCAGCTTATCGGTGGGGGCTTACAATGAGCAGTTCTTC. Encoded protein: CASSLSVGAYNEQFF.

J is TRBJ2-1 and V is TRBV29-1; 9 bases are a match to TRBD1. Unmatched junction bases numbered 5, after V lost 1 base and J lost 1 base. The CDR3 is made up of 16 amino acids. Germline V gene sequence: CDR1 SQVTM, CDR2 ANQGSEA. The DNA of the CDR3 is TGCAGCGTTGAAGGGGGTGGGACAGGGTCCTACAATGAGCAGTTCTTC. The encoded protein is CSVEGGGTGSYNEQFF.

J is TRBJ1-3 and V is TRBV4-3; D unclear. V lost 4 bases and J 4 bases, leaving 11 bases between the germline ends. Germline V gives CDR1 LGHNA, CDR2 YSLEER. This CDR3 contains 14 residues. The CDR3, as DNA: TGCGCCAGCAGCCCTGAAAGTTCCGGAAACACCATATATTTT. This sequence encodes CASSPESSGNTIYF.

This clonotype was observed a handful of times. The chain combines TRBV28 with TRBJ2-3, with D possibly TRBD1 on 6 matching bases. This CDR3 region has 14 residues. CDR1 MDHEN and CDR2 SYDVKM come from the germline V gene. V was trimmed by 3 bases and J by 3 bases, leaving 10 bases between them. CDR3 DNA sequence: TGTGCCAGCAGTTTGATGAGGGGGACAGATACGCAGTATTTT. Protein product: CASSLMRGTDTQYF.

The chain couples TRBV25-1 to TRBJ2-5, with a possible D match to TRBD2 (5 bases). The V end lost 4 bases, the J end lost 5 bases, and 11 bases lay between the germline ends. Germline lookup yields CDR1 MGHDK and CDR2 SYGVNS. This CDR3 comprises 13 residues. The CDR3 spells CASSAPWEETQYF. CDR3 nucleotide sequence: TGTGCCAGCAGTGCTCCGTGGGAGGAGACCCAGTACTTC.